This T cell receptor beta chain was captured by sequencing in a study of blood T cells in healthy people across ages. Study findings and constraints: Per-million-T-cell TCR beta diversity fell roughly linearly with age. It was held that the diversity estimates obtained from one million T cells were underestimates.

Each individual donor underwent a draw of 8 to 10 milliliters of peripheral blood. For this clonotype: Its specificity is unknown.

V gave up 8 bases and J gave up 0 bases, with 11 bases separating them. Germline V gene data show CDR1 as MNHNY and CDR2 as SVGAGI (reference sequence). There are 14 residues in the CDR3. Alongside a J-beta primer mix, a sample-barcoded 5' primer served in a second PCR lasting 7 to 11 cycles. Through a template-switch adaptor with 12 random nucleotides, each cDNA molecule received a tag. A single record per CDR3 protein comes from TCRdb applying MiXCR to the 5' RACE reads. The data contain over a million distinct CDR3 sequences, around 39% of them singletons. The sequencing sample was made of blood. This chain links TRBV6-6 with TRBJ1-5; D gene unclear. The receptor's source is a woman aged 18-30 years in good health. The CDR3 loop reads CASGEFYSNQPQHF. DNA for the CDR3: TGTGCCAGCGGGGAGTTCTATAGCAATCAGCCCCAGCATTTT.